This TCR beta chain was profiled in a study of human T cells and chemical hapten exposure. Study information: DPC (0.01%) was patch tested on the upper back and read at 6 days. Whole-study findings and limits: No change in TCRs above 1 in 1000 frequency was produced by DPC sensitization.

Specified time point: patch test 1, 2 weeks after DPC sensitization. Treatment denoted: therapeutic diphenylcyclopropenone sensitization with weekly scalp DPC. Total RNA was isolated from whole blood that had not been fractionated. From germline, CDR1 is SGHAT and CDR2 FQNNGV. This CDR3 region has 14 residues. V shed 5 bases and J shed 10 bases, with 15 bases lying between them. Per the study methods: Between 23,224 and 690,600 TCRs appeared in each sample, and the median stood at about 100,000. TCRdb re-derived calls from the RACE reads in MiXCR, one entry per CDR3 protein. The V and J calls reflect TCRdb's pipeline rather than the authors' work. The top ten hold 1.1% to 1.5% of the sample, which has around 120,000 distinct CDR3 sequences, about 12% seen once. This clonotype was counted ten times or more. Its antigen is not known.

This material consisted of whole blood, taken in connection with sensitization to the hapten diphenylcyclopropenone (DPC). This clonotype was sampled from a woman aged 45 to 65 with alopecia areata. Some clones in this sample may be carry-over from other donors' samples. This chain joins TRBV11-2 and TRBJ1-6, with a tentative D call TRBD1 (5 bases). The DNA for the CDR3 is TGTGCCAGCAGCACGCAGGGTGTTTGGTCACCCCTCCACTTT. It translates to CASSTQGVWSPLHF.